The entry below describes one T cell receptor (beta chain). Its antigen has not been determined. Base qualities are not at hand, and no much larger clone is one base apart. These data come from a study of a mutant IDH1 vaccine in newly diagnosed glioma (dated by TCRdb to the early 2020s). Regarding the research as a whole: Patients received eight vaccinations in weeks 1, 3, 5, 7, 11, 15, 19 and 23, corresponding to visits V03 through V10. Prior to enrollment, standard therapy consisting of radiotherapy alone, temozolomide alone, or radiochemotherapy with temozolomide had been administered to patients, with the combination being received by most patients. Of the 32 patients who were treated, around 62% were male and about 40% were female, and the mean age was roughly 40 years. Peripheral blood samples were drawn at six visits, namely V03 (baseline), V05, V07, V10, V12 and V13. Longitudinal TCRB deep sequencing was performed for about two dozen treated patients wherever samples were available for exploratory analyses. Vaccination was initiated 4-6 weeks after radiotherapy alone, or concurrently with temozolomide cycles in the chemotherapy-containing groups. Overall study results and their limits: Pseudoprogression seemed to be unrelated to changes in the top peripheral T cell clonotypes found by TCRB sequencing. Selection of PBMC samples for TCRB deep sequencing was based on availability. The authors noted that analyses of patient blood samples could not be reproduced because of sample limitations. Immune responses induced by the vaccine were seen in over 80% of patients across multiple MHC alleles.

The protocol used for the library was the immunoSEQ multiplex PCR assay. Rearranged TCR beta chain sequences were amplified using the hsTCRB Kit according to the manufacturer's protocol. An Illumina MiSeq was used to sequence the TCRB libraries. The paper's data handling went like this. Demultiplexing, trimming and gene mapping were performed with the kit vendor's proprietary platform. TCRdb provides this immuneACCESS table in a form limited to in-frame rearrangements. Some clones are lacking; in checked studies, under half of them reflect an unresolved V gene, and why the rest are absent is not known. V, J and clone size are taken as reported in that table, and D and trimming were inferred from the DNA itself. Here the sample has roughly 50,000 clones; about 81% occur a single time. 6.5% to 9% of the sample comes from the top ten. Taken from the germline V gene (reference sequence), the CDR1 and CDR2 loops are LNHDA and SQIVND. Trimming removed 0 bases from V and 0 bases from J, leaving 9 bases between the germline ends. Counted from cysteine to phenylalanine, this CDR3 has 15 amino acids. The entry retains the CDR3 DNA only, 45 bases that are in frame from base 1.

Taken with the paper, the label for time point translates to: week 23, last vaccination. A 20-mer mutant IDH1 peptide at 300 micrograms in Montanide made up each vaccine dose, which was injected subcutaneously together with topical imiquimod. The donors had newly diagnosed IDH1-mutant astrocytomas of WHO grade 3 or 4 that showed loss of nuclear ATRX. The samples were drawn from NOA16, a multicentre, single-arm, open-label phase I trial in Germany that tested a mutant IDH1 peptide vaccine in humans for the first time. Genomic DNA for TCRB sequencing was extracted from EDTA blood using the DNeasy Blood and Tissue Kit.

The TCR comes from a middle-aged woman with glioma. Some clones in this sample may be carry-over from other donors' samples. Sequenced material: PBMCs, taken from a glioma patient whose treatment included an IDH1 peptide vaccine. The chain was built from TRBV19 and TRBJ2-7; the best D guess is TRBD2, with 5 bases matching. The nucleotides read TGTGCCAGTAGTATAGATAGCGCCAGCTCCTACGAGCAGTACTTC. This is translated as CASSIDSASSYEQYF.